Presented here are 13 T cell receptor beta chains from one specimen sequenced in a study of blood T cell repertoires in COVID-19. Measured with immunoSEQ multiplex PCR; TCRdb has only the in-frame clones, and not every one. The sample has approximately 150,000 clones; around 87% are singletons. The sample taken for sequencing was peripheral blood. The origin of the receptors is a man between 18 and 29 years old with COVID-19, enrolled during active disease.

This chain links TRBV6-2 or TRBV6-3 with TRBJ1-2, with D unclear. The CDR3 contains 14 residues. Trimming took off 4 bases at V and 6 bases at J, with 15 bases between the two ends. Germline CDR1 MNHEY, CDR2 SVGEGT. The CDR3 DNA reads as TGTGCCAGCAGTTGGCCGACCGGCGGGCATGGCTACACCTTC. It encodes CASSWPTGGHGYTF.

This sequence joins TRBV11-2 and TRBJ2-1, with D possibly TRBD1 on 5 matching bases. Per the germline V gene, CDR1 is SGHAT and CDR2 is FQNNGV. This CDR3 has 14 residues. Trimming left V 5 bases short and J 7 bases short, with 15 bases between. This CDR3 is CASSPGLGANEQFF. The CDR3 DNA follows: TGTGCCAGCAGCCCCGGCCTAGGGGCGAATGAGCAGTTCTTC.

The gene calls are TRBV7-3 and TRBJ2-2, with TRBD1 identical over 9 bases. Per germline, CDR1 SGHTA and CDR2 FQGTGA. Trimming cost V 6 bases and J 4 bases; bases outside gene matches: 3. This CDR3 has 14 amino acids. CDR3 sequence (DNA): TGTGCCAGCAGTAACAGGGGGCTCACCGGGGAGCTGTTTTTT. This translates into CASSNRGLTGELFF.

This clone was recorded once. This chain uses TRBV5-4 with TRBJ2-5; 8 bases align to TRBD2. Germline V gives CDR1 SGHNT, CDR2 YYREEE (reference sequence). The CDR3 totals 15 residues. V lost 4 bases, J lost 5 bases, and 10 bases stayed unmatched. CDR3 loop: CASSPRPGLGETQYF. As DNA, the CDR3 is TGTGCCAGCAGCCCCAGGCCGGGACTAGGGGAGACCCAGTACTTC.

The CDR3 DNA follows: TGCAGCGCCCGGGGGGGAGGCACAGATACGCAGTATTTT. Its protein is CSARGGGTDTQYF. The chain employs TRBV29-1 and TRBJ2-3; 8 bases are a match to TRBD2. CDR3 length: 13 residues. Trimming cost V 7 bases and J 1 base; bases outside gene matches: 4. Germline V gene lookup returns CDR1 SQVTM and CDR2 ANQGSEA.

V gene TRBV4-2 combines with J gene TRBJ2-2; 13 bases are shared with TRBD2. There are 16 residues in the CDR3. V trimming: 1 base; J trimming: 7 bases; junction bases outside the gene matches: 3. Germline V lookup: CDR1 LGHNA, CDR2 YNFKEQ. CDR3 bases: TGTGCCAGCAGCCAAGTCGGACTAGCGGGGGTCGGGGAGCTGTTTTTT. Translating gives CASSQVGLAGVGELFF.

V usage is TRBV28 and J usage is TRBJ2-7; 10 bases fit TRBD2. The CDR3 spans 15 residues. The germline V gene encodes CDR1 MDHEN and CDR2 SYDVKM. J lost 3 bases, V lost 2 bases, and 4 bases had no gene match. DNA for the CDR3: TGTGCCAGCAGTTTAGGACTAGCGGTTGACTACGAGCAGTACTTC. Amino acid sequence: CASSLGLAVDYEQYF.

On this clone itself: This specimen includes other DNA sequences encoding the same CDR3. V usage is TRBV6-2 or TRBV6-3 and J usage is TRBJ2-1, with D uncertain. V lost 2 bases and J lost 1, with 9 bases in between. Looked up from germline, CDR1 is MNHEY and CDR2 is SVGEGT. The CDR3 has 15 residues. CDR3 DNA sequence: TGTGCCAGCAGTTACGCAGGTTCTTCCTACAATGAGCAGTTCTTC. Its protein product is CASSYAGSSYNEQFF.

The chain links TRBV5-6 to TRBJ2-7; D may be TRBD1 (6 bases). V lost 1 base and J 4 bases, leaving 18 bases between the germline ends. This CDR3 has 16 residues. Germline lookup yields CDR1 SGHDT and CDR2 YYEEEE. CDR3 amino acids: CASSLKVGKGDYEQYF. CDR3 sequence (DNA): TGTGCCAGCAGCTTGAAGGTCGGCAAGGGGGATTACGAGCAGTACTTC.

Only one count was recorded for this clone. The chain is built from TRBV28 and TRBJ1-5; no clear D gene. The CDR3 contains 15 residues. Trimming shortened V by 2 bases and J by 6 bases, and 14 bases separated the two germline ends. The germline V gene encodes CDR1 MDHEN and CDR2 SYDVKM. CDR3: CASSLTGRGSQPQHF. For the CDR3, the DNA is TGTGCCAGCAGTTTAACCGGGCGCGGGAGTCAGCCCCAGCATTTT. Drawing the rest from reference TRBV28 and TRBJ1-5, the complete variable domain is DVKVTQSSRYLVKRTGEKVFLECVQDMDHENMFWYRQDPGLGLRLIYFSYDVKMKEKGDIPEGYSVSREKKERFSLILESASTNQTSMYLCASSLTGRGSQPQHFGDGTRLSIL.

The J gene is TRBJ2-7, the V gene TRBV19, with D possibly matching TRBD2 (6 bases). Between the trimmed V and J ends, which lost 3 bases and 3 bases, there was a span of 18 bases. The CDR3 covers 16 residues. Germline V gives CDR1 LNHDA, CDR2 SQIVND (reference sequence). CDR3 coding DNA: TGTGCCAGTAGTATTTCCGGCCCCCGGGGGATCTACGAGCAGTACTTC. Translation: CASSISGPRGIYEQYF.

CDR3 sequence (DNA): TGTGCCAGCAAGGACAGGGGGTTTTACGAGCAGTACTTC. Protein sequence: CASKDRGFYEQYF. This rearrangement joins TRBV6-5 to TRBJ2-7; 10 nucleotides align to TRBD1. Trimming at V came to 7 bases and at J to 4 bases, leaving 4 bases not matched to a gene. Germline lookup yields CDR1 MNHEY and CDR2 SVGAGI. There are 13 residues in the CDR3.

The V and J genes are TRBV19 and TRBJ2-7; maybe TRBD1 (5 bases). Germline CDR1 is LNHDA and CDR2 is SQIVND (reference sequence). The CDR3 has 14 residues. V was cut by 3 bases and J by 1 base, with 10 bases left in between. The CDR3 loop reads CASSISRQSYEQYF. The CDR3 coding sequence is TGTGCCAGTAGTATTTCCCGACAGTCCTACGAGCAGTACTTC.